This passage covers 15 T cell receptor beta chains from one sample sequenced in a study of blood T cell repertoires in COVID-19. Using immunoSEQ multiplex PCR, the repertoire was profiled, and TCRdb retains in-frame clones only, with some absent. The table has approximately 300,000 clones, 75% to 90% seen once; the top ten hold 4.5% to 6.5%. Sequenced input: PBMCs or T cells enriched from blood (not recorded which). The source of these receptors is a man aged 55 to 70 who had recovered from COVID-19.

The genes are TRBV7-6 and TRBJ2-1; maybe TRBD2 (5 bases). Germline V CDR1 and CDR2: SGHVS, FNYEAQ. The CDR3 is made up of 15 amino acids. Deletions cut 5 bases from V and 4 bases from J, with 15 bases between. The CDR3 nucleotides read TGTGCCAGCAGCGAGGGAGCCCCGATATACAATGAGCAGTTCTTC. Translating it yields CASSEGAPIYNEQFF.

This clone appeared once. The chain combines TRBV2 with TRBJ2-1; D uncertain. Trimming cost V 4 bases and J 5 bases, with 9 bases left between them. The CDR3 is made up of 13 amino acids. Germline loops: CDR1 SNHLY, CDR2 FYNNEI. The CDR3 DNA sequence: TGTGCCAGCAGTGGGGCTTACGACAATGAGCAGTTCTTC. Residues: CASSGAYDNEQFF.

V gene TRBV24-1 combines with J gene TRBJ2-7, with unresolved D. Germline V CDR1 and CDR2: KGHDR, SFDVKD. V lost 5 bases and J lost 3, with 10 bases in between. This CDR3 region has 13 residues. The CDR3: CATSGHSGYEQYF. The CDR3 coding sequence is TGTGCCACCAGTGGTCATTCGGGCTACGAGCAGTACTTC.

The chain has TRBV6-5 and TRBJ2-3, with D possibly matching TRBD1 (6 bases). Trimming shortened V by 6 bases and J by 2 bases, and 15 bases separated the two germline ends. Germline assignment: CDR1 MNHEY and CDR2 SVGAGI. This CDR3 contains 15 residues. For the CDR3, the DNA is TGTGCCAGCAGCCTCCGGGACACCTACACAGATACGCAGTATTTT. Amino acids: CASSLRDTYTDTQYF.

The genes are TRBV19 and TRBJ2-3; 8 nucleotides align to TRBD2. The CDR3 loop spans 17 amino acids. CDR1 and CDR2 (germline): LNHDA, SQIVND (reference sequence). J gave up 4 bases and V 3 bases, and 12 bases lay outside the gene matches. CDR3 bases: TGTGCCAGTAGTATCTGGGGACTAGGATCGGGCCCAGATACGCAGTATTTT. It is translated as CASSIWGLGSGPDTQYF.

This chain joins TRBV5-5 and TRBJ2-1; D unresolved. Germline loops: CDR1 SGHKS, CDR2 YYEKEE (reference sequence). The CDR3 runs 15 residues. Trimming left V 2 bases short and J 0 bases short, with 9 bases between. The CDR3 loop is CASSFTSRSYNEQFF. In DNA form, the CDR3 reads TGTGCCAGCAGCTTTACATCCCGCTCCTACAATGAGCAGTTCTTC.

The CDR3 loop reads CATSDFSSGRRTDTQYF. The DNA for the CDR3 is TGTGCCACCAGTGATTTTTCTAGCGGTCGTCGCACAGATACGCAGTATTTT. The chain couples TRBV24-1 to TRBJ2-3; TRBD2 matches at 7 bases. Losses at the gene ends were 1 base for V and 1 base for J; bases not matched to a gene: 7. CDR3 length: 17 residues. Germline values: CDR1 KGHDR, CDR2 SFDVKD.

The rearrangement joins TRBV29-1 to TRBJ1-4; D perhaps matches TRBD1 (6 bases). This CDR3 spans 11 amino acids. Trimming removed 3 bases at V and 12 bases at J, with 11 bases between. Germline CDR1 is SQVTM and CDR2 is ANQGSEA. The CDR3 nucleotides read TGCAGCGTTGATCCCGGGGGGCAACTGTTTTTT. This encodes CSVDPGGQLFF.

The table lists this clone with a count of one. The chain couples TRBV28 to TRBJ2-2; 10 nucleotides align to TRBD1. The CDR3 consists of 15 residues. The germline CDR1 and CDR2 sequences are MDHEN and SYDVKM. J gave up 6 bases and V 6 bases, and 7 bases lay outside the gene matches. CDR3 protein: CASSSGQGGAGELFF. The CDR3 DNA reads TGTGCCAGCAGCTCCGGACAGGGGGGCGCCGGGGAGCTGTTTTTT.

The CDR3 nucleotides read TGTGCCAGTGCTGACAGATACAACACTGAAGCTTTCTTT. This gives the protein CASADRYNTEAFF. The chain carries TRBV19 and TRBJ1-1, with D possibly matching TRBD1 (5 bases). The V end lost 8 bases, the J end lost 2 bases, and 12 bases lay between the germline ends. The CDR3 length is 13 residues. Germline-derived CDR1 and CDR2 are LNHDA and SQIVND (reference sequence).

Here the CDR3 reads CASSLVAIAGGPFETQYF. The CDR3 DNA is TGTGCCAGCAGCTTAGTCGCGATAGCGGGAGGGCCCTTTGAGACCCAGTACTTC. V is TRBV7-9 and J is TRBJ2-5, with TRBD2 matching over 11 bases. The CDR3 covers 18 residues. Germline V gene sequence: CDR1 SEHNR, CDR2 FQNEAQ (reference sequence). J gave up 5 bases and V 1 base, and 12 bases lay outside the gene matches.

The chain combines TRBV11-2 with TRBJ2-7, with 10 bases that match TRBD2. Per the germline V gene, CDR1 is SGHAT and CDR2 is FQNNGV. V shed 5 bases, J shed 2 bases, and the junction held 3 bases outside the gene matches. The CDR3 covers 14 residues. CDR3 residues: CASSAGTSAYEQYF. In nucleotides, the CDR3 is TGTGCCAGCAGCGCAGGGACTAGCGCCTACGAGCAGTACTTC. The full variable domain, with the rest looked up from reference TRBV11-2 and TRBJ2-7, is EAGVAQSPRYKIIEKRQSVAFWCNPISGHATLYWYQQILGQGPKLLIQFQNNGVVDDSQLPKDRFSAERLKGVDSTLKIQPAKLEDSAVYLCASSAGTSAYEQYFGPGTRLTVT.

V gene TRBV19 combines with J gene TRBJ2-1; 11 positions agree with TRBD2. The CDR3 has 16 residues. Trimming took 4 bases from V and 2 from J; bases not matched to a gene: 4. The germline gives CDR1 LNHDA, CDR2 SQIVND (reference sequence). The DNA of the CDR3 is TGTGCCAGTAGTACTAGCGGGAGGCGGACCTACAATGAGCAGTTCTTC. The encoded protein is CASSTSGRRTYNEQFF.

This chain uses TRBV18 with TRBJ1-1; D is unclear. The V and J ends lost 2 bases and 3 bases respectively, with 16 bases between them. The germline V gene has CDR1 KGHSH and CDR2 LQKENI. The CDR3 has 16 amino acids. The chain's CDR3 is CASSPIKGPEDTEAFF. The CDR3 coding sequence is TGTGCCAGCTCACCAATTAAGGGTCCGGAGGACACTGAAGCTTTCTTT. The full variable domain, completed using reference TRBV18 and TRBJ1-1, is NAGVMQNPRHLVRRRGQEARLRCSPMKGHSHVYWYRQLPEEGLKFMVYLQKENIIDESGMPKERFSAEFPKEGPSILRIQQVVRGDSAAYFCASSPIKGPEDTEAFFGQGTRLTVV.

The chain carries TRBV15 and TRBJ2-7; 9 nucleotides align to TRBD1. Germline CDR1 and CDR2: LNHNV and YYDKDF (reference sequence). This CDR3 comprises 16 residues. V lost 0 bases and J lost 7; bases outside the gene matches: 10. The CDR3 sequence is CATSREGTGRSYEQYF. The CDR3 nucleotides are TGTGCCACCAGCAGAGAAGGGACAGGGAGAAGTTATGAGCAGTACTTC.